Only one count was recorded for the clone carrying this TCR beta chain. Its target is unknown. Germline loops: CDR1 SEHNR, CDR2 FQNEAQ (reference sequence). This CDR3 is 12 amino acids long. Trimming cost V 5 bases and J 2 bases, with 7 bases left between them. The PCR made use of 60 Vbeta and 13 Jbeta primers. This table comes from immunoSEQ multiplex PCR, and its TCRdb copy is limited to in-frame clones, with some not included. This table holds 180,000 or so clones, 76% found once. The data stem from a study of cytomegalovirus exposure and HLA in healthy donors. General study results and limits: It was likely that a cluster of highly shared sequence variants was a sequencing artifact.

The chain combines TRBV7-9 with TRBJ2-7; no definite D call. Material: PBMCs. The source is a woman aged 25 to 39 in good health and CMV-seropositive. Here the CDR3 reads CASSTETYEQYF. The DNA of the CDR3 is TGTGCCAGCAGCACGGAGACCTACGAGCAGTACTTC.